The T cell receptor (beta chain) under discussion was sequenced for a study of vaccination and CD4 T cells after COVID-19. On this clonotype itself: The antigen is unknown.

The CDR3 spans 14 residues. J was trimmed by 1 base and V by 6 bases; bases with no gene match: 2. Germline CDR1 and CDR2: SGHTA and FQGNSA. The Oncomine TCR Beta short-read assay was what sequenced the DNA obtained from cultured CD4+ T cells. TCRdb re-derived calls from the PCR reads in MiXCR, one entry per CDR3 protein. Of 15,000 to 20,000 distinct CDR3 sequences in the sample, roughly 53% were seen once. Treatment in this sample: roughly 10-day PBMC culture with coronavirus spike peptide pools or control peptides (ViraFEST assay). This TCR was sampled from a human donor who had recovered from COVID-19. Sequencing was carried out using CD4+ T cells from blood, cultured in vitro. The V and J genes are TRBV7-2 and TRBJ1-4; 7 nucleotides line up with TRBD1. The CDR3 protein is CASRRDRTNEKLFF. In DNA form, the CDR3 reads TGTGCCAGCAGGAGGGACAGAACTAATGAAAAACTGTTTTTT. The variable domain in full, with the rest retrieved from reference TRBV7-2 and TRBJ1-4, is GAGVSQSPSNKVTEKGKDVELRCDPISGHTALYWYRQSLGQGLEFLIYFQGNSAPDKSGLPSDRFSAERTGGSVSTLTIQRTQQEDSAVYLCASRRDRTNEKLFFGSGTQLSVL.